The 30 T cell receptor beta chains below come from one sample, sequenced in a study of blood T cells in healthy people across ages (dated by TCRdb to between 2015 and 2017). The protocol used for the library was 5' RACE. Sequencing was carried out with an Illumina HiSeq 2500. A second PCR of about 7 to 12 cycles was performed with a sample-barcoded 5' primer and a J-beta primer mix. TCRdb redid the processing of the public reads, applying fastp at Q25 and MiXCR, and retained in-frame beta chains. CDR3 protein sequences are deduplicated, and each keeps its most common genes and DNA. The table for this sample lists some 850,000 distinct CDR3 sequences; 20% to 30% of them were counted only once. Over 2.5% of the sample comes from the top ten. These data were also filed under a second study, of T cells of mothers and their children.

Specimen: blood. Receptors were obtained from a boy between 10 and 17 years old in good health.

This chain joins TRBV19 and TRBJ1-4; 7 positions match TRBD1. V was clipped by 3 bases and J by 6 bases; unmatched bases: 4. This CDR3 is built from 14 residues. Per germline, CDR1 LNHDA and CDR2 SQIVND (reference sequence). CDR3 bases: TGTGCCAGTAGTATGAACAGGGGTCATGAAAAACTGTTTTTT. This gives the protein CASSMNRGHEKLFF.

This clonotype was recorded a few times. In nucleotides, the CDR3 is TGTGCCAGTTCGGGGGTTAGCACAGATACGCAGTATTTT. This translates into CASSGVSTDTQYF. The chain couples TRBV10-3 to TRBJ2-3; weak D call: TRBD2 (6 bases). The V and J ends lost 10 bases and 0 bases respectively, with 11 bases between them. The CDR3 spans 13 residues. Per the germline V gene, CDR1 is ENHRY and CDR2 is SYGVKD.

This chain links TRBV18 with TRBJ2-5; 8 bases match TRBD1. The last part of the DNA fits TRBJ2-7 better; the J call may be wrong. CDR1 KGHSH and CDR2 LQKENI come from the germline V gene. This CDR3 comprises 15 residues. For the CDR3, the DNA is TGTGCCAGCTCACCGCAGGGGGCCGTGGTGTACGAGCAGTACTTC. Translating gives CASSPQGAVVYEQYF.

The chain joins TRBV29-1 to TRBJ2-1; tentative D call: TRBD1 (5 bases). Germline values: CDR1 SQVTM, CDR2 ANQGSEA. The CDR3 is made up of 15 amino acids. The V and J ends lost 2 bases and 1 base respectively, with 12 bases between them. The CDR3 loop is CSVEPSGASYNEQFF. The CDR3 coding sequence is TGCAGCGTTGAACCCAGTGGGGCATCCTACAATGAGCAGTTCTTC.

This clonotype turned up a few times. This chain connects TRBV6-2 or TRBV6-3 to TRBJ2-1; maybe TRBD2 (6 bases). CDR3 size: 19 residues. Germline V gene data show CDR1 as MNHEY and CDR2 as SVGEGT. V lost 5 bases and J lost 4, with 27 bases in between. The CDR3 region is CASSHWGVIAGPIYNEQFF. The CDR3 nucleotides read TGTGCCAGCAGTCATTGGGGGGTAATTGCGGGACCCATTTACAATGAGCAGTTCTTC.

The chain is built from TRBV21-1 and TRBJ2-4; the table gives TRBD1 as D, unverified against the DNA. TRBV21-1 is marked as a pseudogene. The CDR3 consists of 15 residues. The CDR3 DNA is TGTGCCAGCAGCCCCCGCGGTGGGGGGGGAAACATTCAGTACTTC. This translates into CASSPRGGGGNIQYF.

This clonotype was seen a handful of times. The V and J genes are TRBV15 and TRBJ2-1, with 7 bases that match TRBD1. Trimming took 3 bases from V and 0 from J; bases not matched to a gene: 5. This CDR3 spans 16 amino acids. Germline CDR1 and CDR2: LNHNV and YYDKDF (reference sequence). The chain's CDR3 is CATSRNRDSSYNEQFF. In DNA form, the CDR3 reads TGTGCCACCAGCAGGAACCGGGACAGCTCCTACAATGAGCAGTTCTTC.

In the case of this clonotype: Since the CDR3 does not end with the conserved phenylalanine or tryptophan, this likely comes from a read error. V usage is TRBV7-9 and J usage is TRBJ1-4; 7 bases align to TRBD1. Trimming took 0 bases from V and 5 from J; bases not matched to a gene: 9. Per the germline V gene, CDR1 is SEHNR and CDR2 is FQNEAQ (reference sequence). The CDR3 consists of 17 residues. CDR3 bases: TGTGCCAGCAGCTTAGCGAAAACAGGGACAGTGAATGAAAAACTGTTTCTT. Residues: CASSLAKTGTVNEKLFL.

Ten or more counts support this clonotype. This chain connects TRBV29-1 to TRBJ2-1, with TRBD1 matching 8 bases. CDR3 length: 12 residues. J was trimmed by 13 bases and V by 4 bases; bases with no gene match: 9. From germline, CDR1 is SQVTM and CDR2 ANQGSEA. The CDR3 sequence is CSVGTGQGDQFF. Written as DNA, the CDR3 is TGCAGCGTTGGAACTGGACAGGGAGACCAGTTCTTC.

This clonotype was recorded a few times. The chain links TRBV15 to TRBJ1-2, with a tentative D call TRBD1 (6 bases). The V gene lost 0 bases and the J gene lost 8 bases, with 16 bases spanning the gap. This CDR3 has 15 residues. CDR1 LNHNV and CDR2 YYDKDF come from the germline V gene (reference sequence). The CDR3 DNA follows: TGTGCCACCAGCAGAGATAGGGGGACGGCGCGGGGCTACACCTTC. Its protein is CATSRDRGTARGYTF.

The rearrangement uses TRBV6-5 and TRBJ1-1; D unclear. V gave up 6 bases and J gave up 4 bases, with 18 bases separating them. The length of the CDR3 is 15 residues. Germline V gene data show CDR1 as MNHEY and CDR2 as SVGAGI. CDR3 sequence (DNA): TGTGCCAGCAGGGATATAGGTTCGGGGTTCACTGAAGCTTTCTTT. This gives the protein CASRDIGSGFTEAFF.

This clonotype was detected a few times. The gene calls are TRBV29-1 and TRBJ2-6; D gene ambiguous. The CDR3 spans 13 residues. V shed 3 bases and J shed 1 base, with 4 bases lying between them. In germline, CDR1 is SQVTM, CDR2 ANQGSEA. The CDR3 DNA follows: TGCAGCGTTGATGGGTCTGGGGCCAACGTCCTGACTTTC. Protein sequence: CSVDGSGANVLTF.

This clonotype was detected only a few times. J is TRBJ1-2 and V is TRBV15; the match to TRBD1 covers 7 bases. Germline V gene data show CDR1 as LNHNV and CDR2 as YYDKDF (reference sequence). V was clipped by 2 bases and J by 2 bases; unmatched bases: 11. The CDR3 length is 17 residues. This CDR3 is CATSRPWRGQQNYGYTF. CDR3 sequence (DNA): TGTGCCACCAGCAGACCTTGGAGGGGACAGCAGAACTATGGCTACACCTTC.

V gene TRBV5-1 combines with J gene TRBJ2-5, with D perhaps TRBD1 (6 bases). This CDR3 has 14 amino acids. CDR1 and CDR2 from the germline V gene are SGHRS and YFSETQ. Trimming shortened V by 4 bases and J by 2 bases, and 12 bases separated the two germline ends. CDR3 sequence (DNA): TGCGCCAGCAGCGTGGACAGCGCTCAAGAGACCCAGTACTTC. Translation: CASSVDSAQETQYF.

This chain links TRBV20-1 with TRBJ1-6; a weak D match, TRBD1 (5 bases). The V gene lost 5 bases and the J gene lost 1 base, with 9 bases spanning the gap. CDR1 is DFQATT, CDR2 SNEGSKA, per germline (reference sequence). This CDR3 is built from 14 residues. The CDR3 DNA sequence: TGCAGTGCTCCCGAGGGGTCCTATAATTCACCCCTCCACTTT. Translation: CSAPEGSYNSPLHF.

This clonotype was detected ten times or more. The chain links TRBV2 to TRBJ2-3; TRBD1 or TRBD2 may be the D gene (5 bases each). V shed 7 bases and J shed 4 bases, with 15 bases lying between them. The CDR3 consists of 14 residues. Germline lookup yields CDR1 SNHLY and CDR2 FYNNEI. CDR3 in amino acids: CASTFGGNADTQYF. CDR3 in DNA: TGTGCCAGCACATTTGGGGGTAACGCAGATACGCAGTATTTT. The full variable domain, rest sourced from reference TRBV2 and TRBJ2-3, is EPEVTQTPSHQVTQMGQEVILRCVPISNHLYFYWYRQILGQKVEFLVSFYNNEISEKSEIFDDQFSVERPDGSNFTLKIRSTKLEDSAMYFCASTFGGNADTQYFGPGTRLTVL.

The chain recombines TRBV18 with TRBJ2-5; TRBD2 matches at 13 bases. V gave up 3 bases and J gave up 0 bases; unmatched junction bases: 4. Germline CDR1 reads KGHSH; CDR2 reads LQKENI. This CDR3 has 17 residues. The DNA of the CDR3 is TGTGCCAGCTCACCGGGACTAGCGGGGAGCCACCAAGAGACCCAGTACTTC. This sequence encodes CASSPGLAGSHQETQYF.

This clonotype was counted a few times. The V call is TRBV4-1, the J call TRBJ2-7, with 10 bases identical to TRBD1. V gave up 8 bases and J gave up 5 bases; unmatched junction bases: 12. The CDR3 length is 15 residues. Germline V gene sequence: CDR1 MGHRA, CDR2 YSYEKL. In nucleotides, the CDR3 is TGCGCCAGCCGAAACACCGGGACAGGGGACCACGAGCAGTACTTC. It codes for CASRNTGTGDHEQYF.

The DNA for the CDR3 is TGTGCCAGCAGCCTGACCCCGTTAGGGAATTCACCCCTCCACTTT. Translation gives CASSLTPLGNSPLHF. The genes are TRBV11-2 and TRBJ1-6; D is uncertain. Trimming took 5 bases from V and 7 from J, leaving 15 bases between them. CDR1 and CDR2 from the germline V gene are SGHAT and FQNNGV. The CDR3 is 15 residues long.

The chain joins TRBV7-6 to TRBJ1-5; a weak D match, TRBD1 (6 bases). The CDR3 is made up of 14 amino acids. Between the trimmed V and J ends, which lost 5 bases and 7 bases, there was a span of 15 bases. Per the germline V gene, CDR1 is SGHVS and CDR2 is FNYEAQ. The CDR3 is CASSTTGQDQPQHF. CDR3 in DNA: TGTGCCAGCAGCACCACAGGGCAGGACCAGCCCCAGCATTTT. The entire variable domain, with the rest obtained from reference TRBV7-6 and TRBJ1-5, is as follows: GAGVSQSPRYKVTKRGQDVALRCDPISGHVSLYWYRQALGQGPEFLTYFNYEAQQDKSGLPNDRFSAERPEGSISTLTIQRTEQRDSAMYRCASSTTGQDQPQHFGDGTRLSIL.

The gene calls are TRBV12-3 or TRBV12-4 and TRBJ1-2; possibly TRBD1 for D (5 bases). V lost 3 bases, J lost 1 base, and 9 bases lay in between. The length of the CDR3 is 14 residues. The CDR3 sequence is CASSLTEVNYGYTF. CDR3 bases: TGTGCCAGCAGTTTGACAGAAGTTAACTATGGCTACACCTTC.

CDR3 in amino acids: CAISDRDTGELFF. The CDR3, as DNA: TGTGCCATCAGTGACAGAGACACCGGGGAGCTGTTTTTT. The V call is TRBV10-3, the J call TRBJ2-2; D is uncertain. Germline V gives CDR1 ENHRY, CDR2 SYGVKD. The CDR3 runs 13 residues. V was cut by 3 bases and J by 3 bases, with 5 bases left in between.

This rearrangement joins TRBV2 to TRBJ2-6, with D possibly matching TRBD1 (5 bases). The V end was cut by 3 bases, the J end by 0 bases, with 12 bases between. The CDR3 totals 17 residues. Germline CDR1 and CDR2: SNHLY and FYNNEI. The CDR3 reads CASSDRERPSGANVLTF. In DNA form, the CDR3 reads TGTGCCAGCAGTGACAGGGAAAGACCCTCTGGGGCCAACGTCCTGACTTTC. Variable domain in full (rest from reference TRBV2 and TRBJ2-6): EPEVTQTPSHQVTQMGQEVILRCVPISNHLYFYWYRQILGQKVEFLVSFYNNEISEKSEIFDDQFSVERPDGSNFTLKIRSTKLEDSAMYFCASSDRERPSGANVLTFGAGSRLTVL.

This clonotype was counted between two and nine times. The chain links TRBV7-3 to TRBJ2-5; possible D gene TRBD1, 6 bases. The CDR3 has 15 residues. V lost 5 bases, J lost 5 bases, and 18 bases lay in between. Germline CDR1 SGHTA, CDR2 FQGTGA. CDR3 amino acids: CASSPNGLQGETQYF. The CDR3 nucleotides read TGTGCCAGCAGCCCAAACGGCTTGCAGGGGGAGACCCAGTACTTC. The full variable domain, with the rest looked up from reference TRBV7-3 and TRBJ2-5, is GAGVSQTPSNKVTEKGKYVELRCDPISGHTALYWYRQSLGQGPEFLIYFQGTGAADDSGLPNDRFFAVRPEGSVSTLKIQRTERGDSAVYLCASSPNGLQGETQYFGPGTRLLVL.

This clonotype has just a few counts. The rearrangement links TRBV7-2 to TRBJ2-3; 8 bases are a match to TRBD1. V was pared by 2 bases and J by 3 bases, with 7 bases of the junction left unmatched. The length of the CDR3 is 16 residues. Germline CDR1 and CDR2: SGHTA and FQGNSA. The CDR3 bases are TGTGCCAGCAGCTTAAGGTCAGGGGGCCTAACAGATACGCAGTATTTT. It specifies CASSLRSGGLTDTQYF.

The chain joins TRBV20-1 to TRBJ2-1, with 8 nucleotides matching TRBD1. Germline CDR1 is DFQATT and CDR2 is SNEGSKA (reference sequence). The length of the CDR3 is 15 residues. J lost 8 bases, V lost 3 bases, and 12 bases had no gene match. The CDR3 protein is CSASPPGQGNDEQFF. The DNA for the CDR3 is TGCAGTGCTAGTCCCCCCGGACAGGGCAATGATGAGCAGTTCTTC.

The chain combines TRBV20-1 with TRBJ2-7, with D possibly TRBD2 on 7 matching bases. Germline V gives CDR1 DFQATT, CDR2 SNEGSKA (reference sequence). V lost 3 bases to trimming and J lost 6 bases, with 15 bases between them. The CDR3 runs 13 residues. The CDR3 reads CSASHTGGGEQYF. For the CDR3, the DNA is TGCAGTGCTAGTCATACGGGGGGCGGCGAGCAGTACTTC.

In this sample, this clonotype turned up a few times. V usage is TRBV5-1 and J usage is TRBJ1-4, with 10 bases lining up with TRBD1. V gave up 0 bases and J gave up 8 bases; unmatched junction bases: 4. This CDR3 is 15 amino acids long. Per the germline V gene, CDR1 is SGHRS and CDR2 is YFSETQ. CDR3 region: CASSLGGTGVEKLFF. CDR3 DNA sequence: TGCGCCAGCAGCTTGGGAGGGACAGGGGTCGAAAAACTGTTTTTT.

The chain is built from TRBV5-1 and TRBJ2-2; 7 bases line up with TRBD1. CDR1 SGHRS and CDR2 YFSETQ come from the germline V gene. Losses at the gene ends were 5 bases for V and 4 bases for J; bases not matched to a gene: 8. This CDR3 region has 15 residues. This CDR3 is CASRLDRTTTGELFF. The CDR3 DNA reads TGCGCCAGCAGACTGGACAGGACCACCACCGGGGAGCTGTTTTTT.

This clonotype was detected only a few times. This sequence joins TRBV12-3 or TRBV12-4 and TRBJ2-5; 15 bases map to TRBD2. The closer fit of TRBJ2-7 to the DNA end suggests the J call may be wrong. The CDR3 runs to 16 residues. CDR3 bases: TGTGCCAGCAGTCTCGGGACTAGCGGGGGGATTTACGAGCAGTACTTC. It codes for CASSLGTSGGIYEQYF.